This T cell receptor (beta chain) was observed in a study of PD-1 blockade in classical Hodgkin lymphoma (TCRdb year 2020). Regarding the research as a whole: Nivolumab dosing was 3 mg/kg intravenously every 2 weeks, continuing until either disease progression or unacceptable toxicity. To define a peripheral blood immune signature of response to PD-1 blockade in classical Hodgkin lymphoma, the study combined TCR beta sequencing with CyTOF. General conclusions and limits of the study: Baseline diversity similar to that of newly diagnosed patients was observed in trial patients achieving complete response, whereas significantly lower diversity was observed in partial responders and progressors. The study was limited to a single clinical trial cohort, and causes of repertoire differences, possibly disease activity or prior therapy, remained undefined. Baseline TCR diversity was reported as lower in newly diagnosed patients than in healthy donors, and lower still in relapsed/refractory patients. CD4+ but not CD8+ TCR diversity rose significantly by C4D1 (p=0.0027 vs p=0.16), most apparent in complete responders (p=0.02). Diversity was lower in patients who began nivolumab less than 1 year after ASCT, so these patients were left out of later analyses to avoid confounding by immune reconstitution.

Explained via the paper, the time point label denotes: cycle 1 day 1 (C1D1), immediately before nivolumab initiation. Every trial patient had relapsed after autologous stem cell transplantation, and cohorts A, B and C differed in prior brentuximab vedotin exposure. CD8+ T cells were purified from thawed PBMCs by magnetic negative selection with a Miltenyi CD8+ T cell isolation kit. The trial cohort comprised fewer than 65 patients with relapsed/refractory classical Hodgkin lymphoma whose best overall responses were complete response, partial response or progressive disease. Single-agent nivolumab was administered to trial patients in the multi-cohort phase II CheckMate 205 trial. Best overall response was determined by an independent review committee according to the 2007 International Working Group response criteria. Trial PBMCs were obtained immediately prior to nivolumab initiation (C1D1) and on therapy at cycle 2 day 1 and cycle 4 day 1. Peripheral blood was collected in 8 mL Vacutainer Cell Preparation Tubes, from which PBMCs were isolated by centrifugation and then cryopreserved. Purified CD4+ and CD8+ fractions were generated only in cases for which an additional PBMC sample was available. Magnetically labelled cells were depleted on LS columns in a quadroMACS separator, and the flow-through was collected as the purified fraction.

The germline V gene (reference sequence) provides CDR1 SEHNR and CDR2 FQNEAQ. Spanning cysteine to phenylalanine, the CDR3 consists of 14 amino acids. Here the CDR3 DNA is all that survives: 42 bases in frame from base 1. Trimming costs V 7 bases and J 5 bases, and their ends lie 15 bases apart. A word on this clone: Its antigen target is currently unknown. No base quality information exists; no much larger clone differs at one position.

The Qiagen DNeasy kit was used to extract genomic DNA both from unsorted PBMCs and from the negatively selected CD4+ and CD8+ fractions. Amplification of TCR beta CDR3 regions was done by immunoSEQ multiplex PCR with primers that anneal to V and J segments. A synthetic immune receptor repertoire was used to minimize amplification bias, and any residual bias was removed computationally once sequencing was done. For the original study's pipeline: Custom Python scripts were used to quantify repertoire diversity as the Shannon entropy index. Unsorted, CD4+ and CD8+ repertoires were analyzed separately, except in combined analyses where CD4+ and CD8+ sequences were merged in silico. A clone was considered expanded if an increase in frequency of at least 2-fold after treatment relative to C1D1 was found, and a pseudocount of 0.5 was applied to clones undetected at baseline. Singleton clones were defined as clones with 0 or 1 copy at C1D1, and non-singleton clones were defined as clones with 2 or more copies. Clones expanded in unsorted samples were labelled as CD4+, CD8+ or unknown by matching protein sequences in sorted samples from the same patient. Wilcoxon tests on paired samples were used to test diversity changes from C1D1 to C4D1. What TCRdb holds here is the immuneACCESS table cut down to in-frame rearrangements. Part of the clones is not present; checked against another copy, under half of the missing clones reflect an unresolved V gene, and the others are unexplained. V and J calls and clone size are those listed in that table; D and trimming were worked out from the DNA. Here the sample has more than 25,000 clones; almost 90% occur a single time. The ten largest clones capture 6.5% to 7.5% of the sample.

Rearrangement joined TRBV7-9 to TRBJ2-1, and the D gene may be TRBD2, 6 bases matching. Here the sequenced sample was CD8+ T cells from blood, taken at baseline. The TCR comes from a human donor with classical Hodgkin lymphoma. The CDR3: CASNTGTRNNEQFF. The nucleotide sequence is given as TGTGCCAGCAATACCGGGACTCGAAACAATGAGCAGTTCTTC.